The 11 T cell receptor beta chains presented below share a single source sample, sequenced in a study of control samples from healthy donors and cancer patients. The protocol was immunoSEQ multiplex PCR, while the TCRdb copy is restricted to in-frame clones and leaves out a portion. Of about 54,000 clones detected, around 97% appear once; the ten largest clones hold around 1.9%. The sample consisted of blood. All receptors come from a woman under 40 in good health.

J is TRBJ2-2 and V is TRBV6-4; D might be TRBD1 (5 bases). Germline V lookup: CDR1 MRHNA, CDR2 SNTAGT. The CDR3 length is 14 residues. Trimming shortened V by 2 bases and J by 1 base, and 5 bases separated the two germline ends. This chain's CDR3 is CASSDQGNTGELFF. The CDR3 DNA follows: TGTGCCAGCAGTGACCAGGGGAACACCGGGGAGCTGTTTTTT.

The V gene is TRBV3-1 (or the pseudogene TRBV3-2), the J gene TRBJ2-1, with TRBD2 identical over 14 bases. The CDR3 consists of 17 residues. Germline loops: CDR1 LGHDT, CDR2 YNNKEL (reference sequence). The V and J ends lost 4 bases and 5 bases, in that order; junction bases with no gene match: 7. The CDR3 nucleotides are TGTGCCAGCAGCCGAGGGACTAGCGGGAGCCCTAACAATGAGCAGTTCTTC. This gives the protein CASSRGTSGSPNNEQFF.

J is TRBJ1-2 and V is TRBV5-1, with 12 bases lining up with TRBD1. The CDR3 contains 17 residues. The germline V gene encodes CDR1 SGHRS and CDR2 YFSETQ. The trim removed 0 bases at V and 5 bases at J, leaving 8 bases unmatched. CDR3 loop: CASSLAGTGGAGYGYTF. The CDR3 region has the DNA TGCGCCAGCAGCTTGGCCGGGACAGGGGGCGCGGGGTATGGCTACACCTTC.

The chain combines TRBV7-2 with TRBJ1-3; the match to TRBD1 covers 7 bases. CDR3 length: 15 amino acids. Germline V gives CDR1 SGHTA, CDR2 FQGNSA. V dropped 2 bases and J dropped 4; count of bases not matched to a gene: 5. CDR3: CASSLWSGGGNTIYF. The CDR3 coding sequence is TGTGCCAGCAGCTTATGGTCAGGGGGGGGAAACACCATATATTTT.

The chain carries TRBV30 and TRBJ2-3, with 9 positions matching TRBD2. Germline V gene data show CDR1 as GTSNPN and CDR2 as SVGIG (reference sequence). This CDR3 comprises 13 residues. The ends lost 4 bases at V and 2 bases at J; junction bases unmatched: 1. The CDR3 protein is CAWTSGITDTQYF. The CDR3 nucleotides are TGTGCCTGGACTAGCGGGATCACAGATACGCAGTATTTT.

The chain recombines TRBV29-1 with TRBJ2-7; D remains ambiguous. The CDR3 spans 16 residues. Germline values: CDR1 SQVTM, CDR2 ANQGSEA. The ends were cut back, 3 bases at V and 2 bases at J, with 20 bases in the middle. In nucleotides, the CDR3 is TGCAGCGTTGAGGTAGCTGGGGTTCTCATCGCCTACGAGCAGTACTTC. Translating gives CSVEVAGVLIAYEQYF.

This clone was observed once. V gene TRBV7-9 combines with J gene TRBJ1-1; D not resolved. The germline gives CDR1 SEHNR, CDR2 FQNEAQ (reference sequence). V was shortened by 2 bases and J by 2 bases, with 15 bases between the two germline ends. The CDR3 sequence is 16 residues long. DNA of the CDR3: TGTGCCAGCAGCTTAAATGAGGGAGGGTTAAACACTGAAGCTTTCTTT. Translation gives CASSLNEGGLNTEAFF.

This clone was detected only once. This chain connects TRBV28 to TRBJ1-1, with 9 bases aligning to TRBD1. J was trimmed by 3 bases and V by 7 bases; bases with no gene match: 6. The germline gives CDR1 MDHEN, CDR2 SYDVKM. The CDR3 consists of 14 residues. The CDR3 protein is CASTTNRGHTEAFF. DNA of the CDR3: TGTGCCAGCACTACAAACAGGGGGCACACTGAAGCTTTCTTT.

The J gene is TRBJ1-4, the V gene TRBV30; no clear D gene. Germline V gene lookup returns CDR1 GTSNPN and CDR2 SVGIG (reference sequence). This CDR3 is built from 14 residues. Trimming left V 1 base short and J 4 bases short, with 10 bases between. CDR3 DNA: TGTGCCTGGAGTGCGGGCTCCTTTAATGAAAAACTGTTTTTT. Translated: CAWSAGSFNEKLFF.

The V and J genes are TRBV6-6 and TRBJ1-3; possibly TRBD1 for D (5 bases). There are 14 residues in the CDR3. Trimming stripped 6 bases from V and 6 bases from J, with 15 bases between. Germline CDR1 is MNHNY and CDR2 is SVGAGI (reference sequence). The CDR3 here is CASRSGGAVNTIYF. The CDR3 nucleotides read TGTGCCAGCAGAAGTGGGGGTGCTGTAAACACCATATATTTT.

The CDR3 here is CATQTRPNEQYF. CDR3 in DNA: TGTGCCACCCAGACCCGCCCGAACGAGCAGTACTTC. This chain links TRBV5-4 with TRBJ2-7; D unresolved. V was trimmed by 9 bases and J by 5 bases, leaving 15 bases between them. The germline V gene has CDR1 SGHNT and CDR2 YYREEE (reference sequence). The CDR3 is 12 amino acids.